This TCR beta chain comes out of a study of chronic HIV infection and antiretroviral therapy. Germline V lookup: CDR1 MDHEN, CDR2 SYDVKM. The trim removed 6 bases at V and 2 bases at J, leaving 8 bases unmatched. The CDR3 is made up of 15 amino acids. Each CDR3 protein is one row after TCRdb ran MiXCR on the 5' RACE reads. This repertoire shows tens of thousands of distinct CDR3 sequences, roughly 8.2% found once; its top ten account for 2.9%. This clonotype was counted between two and nine times. Sequenced input: peripheral blood. The chain carries TRBV28 and TRBJ2-7; TRBD2 aligns across 9 bases. This sequence originates from an adult who had HIV and had not received antiretroviral therapy, or was an uninfected healthy control (not recorded which). CDR3 sequence: CASRGGGRAPYEQYF. For the CDR3, the DNA is TGTGCCAGCAGAGGCGGCGGGAGGGCACCCTACGAGCAGTACTTC.